The clone carrying this TCR beta chain was counted many times. The antigen remains undetermined. Treg sorting used a CD4+CD25+CD127-/low gate. Constant-region reverse primers amplified full-length variable regions, followed by semi-nested Nested Universal Primer A PCR. MiXCR was run by TCRdb on the 5' RACE reads, yielding one entry per CDR3 protein. The sample lists 34,000 or so distinct CDR3 sequences, 20% to 30% occurring once. The length of the CDR3 is 17 residues. CDR1 is SGHTA, CDR2 FQGNSA, per germline. Trimming pared 3 bases from V and 4 bases from J, leaving 21 bases between. Study-wide points: Larger-cohort validation covered only one TCR beta V-J rearrangement. In terms of TCR gene usage, tumor memory CD4+ T cells clustered together with blood and lymph node memory CD4+ cells, as well as with lymph node naive CD4+ cells.

Sequenced input: tumor-infiltrating Tregs sorted from the breast tumor. This TCR derives from a female donor with breast cancer. J is TRBJ1-2 and V is TRBV7-2, with a possible D match to TRBD1 (6 bases). The CDR3 DNA follows: TGTGCCAGCAGCTTCTTCATTGGGGGGGCAGTATTCTATGGCTACACCTTC. Translation: CASSFFIGGAVFYGYTF.